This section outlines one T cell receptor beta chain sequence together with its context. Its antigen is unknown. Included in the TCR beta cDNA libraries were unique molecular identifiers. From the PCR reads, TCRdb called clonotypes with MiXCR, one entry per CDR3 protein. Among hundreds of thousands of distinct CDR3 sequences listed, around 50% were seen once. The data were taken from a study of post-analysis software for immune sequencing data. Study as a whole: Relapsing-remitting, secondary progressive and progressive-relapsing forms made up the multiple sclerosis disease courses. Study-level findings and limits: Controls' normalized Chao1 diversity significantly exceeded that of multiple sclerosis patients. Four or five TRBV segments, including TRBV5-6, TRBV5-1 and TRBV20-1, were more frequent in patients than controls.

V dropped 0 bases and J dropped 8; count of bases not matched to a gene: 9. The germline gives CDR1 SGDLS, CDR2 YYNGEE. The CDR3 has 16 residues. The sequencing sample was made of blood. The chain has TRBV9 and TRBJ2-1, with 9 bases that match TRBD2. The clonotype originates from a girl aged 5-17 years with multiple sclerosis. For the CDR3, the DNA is TGTGCCAGCAGCGTAGGGCCAGCGGGAGGTTTGTATGAGCAGTTCTTC. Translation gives CASSVGPAGGLYEQFF.